This entry features one T cell receptor (beta chain) sequence. The data stem from a study of regulatory T cells in long-lasting Graves disease. Documented time point: newly diagnosed GD, antithyroid drugs for less than 3 months. From RNA extracted from PBMCs, the TCR library was made. Relying on iRepertoire HTBI primers and Arm-PCR of CDR3 regions, the team built TCR beta libraries. TCRdb ran MiXCR on the multiplex PCR reads and lists one entry per CDR3 protein. The data hold roughly 500,000 distinct CDR3 sequences, with approximately 12% observed a single time. The CDR3 runs to 15 residues. CDR1 SGHTA and CDR2 FQGNSA come from the germline V gene. Trimming removed 1 base from V and 10 bases from J, with 17 bases in between. The same specimen was also included in a second study, on T cells in Graves' hyperthyroidism and ophthalmopathy. That study reports: First-round RT-PCR with HTBI primers amplified the TCR CDR3 region.

Sample: peripheral blood mononuclear cells (PBMCs), taken at new diagnosis, from a patient treated with antithyroid drugs. The rearrangement uses TRBV7-2 and TRBJ1-5; D ambiguous. The origin of this receptor is a woman aged 25 to 39 with Graves disease. Here the CDR3 reads CASSLGLSAISPQHF. CDR3 in DNA: TGTGCCAGCAGCTTAGGTTTATCAGCAATCAGCCCCCAGCATTTT.